The clone carrying this T cell receptor beta chain was seen at least ten times. Its antigen remains unidentified. Germline values: CDR1 DFQATT, CDR2 SNEGSKA (reference sequence). Unmatched junction bases numbered 1, after V lost 3 bases and J lost 2 bases. The CDR3 extends over 13 amino acids. The data were obtained in a study of glioma-infiltrating T cells. The study, taken as a whole, reports: Non-neoplastic patients had below-expected tissue-blood divergence, while all gliomas exceeded expectation.

The iRepertoire nested amplicon-rescue multiplex PCR amplified TCR alpha and beta CDR3s from RNA. TCRdb independently ran MiXCR on the multiplex PCR reads; one entry per CDR3 protein. Among more than 300,000 distinct CDR3 sequences listed, roughly 41% were seen once. Sequenced sample: glioma tissue, nonneoplastic brain tissue, or PBMCs (not recorded which). This clonotype was sampled from a human donor with low-grade glioma or glioblastoma, undergoing nonglioma brain surgery, or in good health (not recorded which). The genes are TRBV20-1 and TRBJ2-3; 8 bases map to TRBD2. The CDR3: CSASGRVTDTQYF. CDR3 bases: TGCAGTGCTAGCGGGAGGGTCACAGATACGCAGTATTTT.